This TCR beta chain came from a study of CD8+ T cells in alopecia areata. Turning to the study itself: Administration of oral tofacitinib to treated patients was at 5 to 10 mg twice daily.

This clone came up a few times. The treatment is: oral pan-JAK inhibitor, 5-10 mg twice daily. Germline V gene data show CDR1 as SGHRS and CDR2 as YFSETQ. V lost 1 base and J lost 1, with 18 bases in between. This CDR3 is built from 17 residues. TCR sequencing used cDNA made by reverse transcription of extracted RNA. Method: immunoSEQ multiplex PCR; TCRdb's copy keeps in-frame clones and lacks some. The profile shows 170,000 or so clones, about 48% of them singletons. The sample in question was CD8+ T cells sorted from blood, obtained at week 24, from a patient treated with tofacitinib. This chain connects TRBV5-1 to TRBJ2-7; a possible D gene is TRBD2 (6 bases). This receptor was identified in a human donor with alopecia areata. Here the CDR3 DNA reads TGCGCCAGCAGCTTGACATTTCCGGGGGATCGGTCCTACGAGCAGTACTTC. Amino acid sequence: CASSLTFPGDRSYEQYF. The full variable domain, rest sourced from reference TRBV5-1 and TRBJ2-7, is KAGVTQTPRYLIKTRGQQVTLSCSPISGHRSVSWYQQTPGQGLQFLFEYFSETQRNKGNFPGRFSGRQFSNSRSEMNVSTLELGDSALYLCASSLTFPGDRSYEQYFGPGTRLTVT.